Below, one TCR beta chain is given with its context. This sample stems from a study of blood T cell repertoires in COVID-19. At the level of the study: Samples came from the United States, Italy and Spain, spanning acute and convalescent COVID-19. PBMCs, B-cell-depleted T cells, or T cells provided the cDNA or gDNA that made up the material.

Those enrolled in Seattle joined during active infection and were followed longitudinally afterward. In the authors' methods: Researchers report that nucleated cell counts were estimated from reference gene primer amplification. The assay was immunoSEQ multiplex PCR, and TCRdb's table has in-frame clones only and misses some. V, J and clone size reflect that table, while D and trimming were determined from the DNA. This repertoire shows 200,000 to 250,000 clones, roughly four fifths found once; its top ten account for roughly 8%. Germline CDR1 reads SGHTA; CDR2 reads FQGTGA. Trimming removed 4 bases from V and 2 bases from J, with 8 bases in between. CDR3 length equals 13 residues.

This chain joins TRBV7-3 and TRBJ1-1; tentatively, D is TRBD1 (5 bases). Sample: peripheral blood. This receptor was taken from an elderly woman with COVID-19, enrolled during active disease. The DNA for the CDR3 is TGTGCCAGCAGCTATAGGGGTAACACTGAAGCTTTCTTT. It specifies CASSYRGNTEAFF.